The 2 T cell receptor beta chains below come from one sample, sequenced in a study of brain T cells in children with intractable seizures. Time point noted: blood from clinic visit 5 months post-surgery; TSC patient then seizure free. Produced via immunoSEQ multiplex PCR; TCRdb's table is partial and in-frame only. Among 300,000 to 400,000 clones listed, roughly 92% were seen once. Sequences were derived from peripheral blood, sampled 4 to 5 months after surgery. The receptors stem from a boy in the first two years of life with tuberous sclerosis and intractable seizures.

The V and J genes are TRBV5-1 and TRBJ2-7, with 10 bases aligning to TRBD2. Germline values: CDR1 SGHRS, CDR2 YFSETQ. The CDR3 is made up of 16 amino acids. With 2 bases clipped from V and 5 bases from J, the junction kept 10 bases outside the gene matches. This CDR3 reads CASSFGSGRALDEQYF. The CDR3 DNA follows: TGCGCCAGCAGCTTTGGGAGCGGGAGGGCCCTCGACGAGCAGTACTTC. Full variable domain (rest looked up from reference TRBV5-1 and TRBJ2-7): KAGVTQTPRYLIKTRGQQVTLSCSPISGHRSVSWYQQTPGQGLQFLFEYFSETQRNKGNFPGRFSGRQFSNSRSEMNVSTLELGDSALYLCASSFGSGRALDEQYFGPGTRLTVT.

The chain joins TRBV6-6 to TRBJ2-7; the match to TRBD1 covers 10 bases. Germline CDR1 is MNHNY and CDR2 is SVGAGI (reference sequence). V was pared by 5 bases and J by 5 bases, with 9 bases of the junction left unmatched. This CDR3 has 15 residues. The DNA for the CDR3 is TGTGCCAGCAGTCACGGGACAGGGGAAGGGGACGAGCAGTACTTC. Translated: CASSHGTGEGDEQYF.